This T cell receptor (beta chain) was sequenced in a study of human T cells and chemical hapten exposure. The CDR3 is 15 residues long. J was trimmed by 6 bases and V by 7 bases; bases with no gene match: 11. This clonotype was counted ten times or more. Indicated time point: patch test 1, 2 weeks after DPC sensitization. Sample treatment: therapeutic diphenylcyclopropenone sensitization with weekly scalp DPC. Donors, patients with alopecia ranging from 18 to 70 years old and judged suitable for DPC, provided samples. MiXCR, run by TCRdb on the RACE reads, gives a single entry per CDR3 protein. Among 340,000 or so distinct CDR3 sequences listed, approximately 6.3% were seen once.

The sequenced sample was whole blood, obtained in connection with sensitization to the hapten diphenylcyclopropenone (DPC). The chain combines TRBV12-3 or TRBV12-4 with TRBJ2-3; 9 bases match TRBD2. This clonotype originated in a woman between 18 and 30 years old with alopecia areata. Some clones in this sample may be carry-over from other donors' samples. The CDR3 DNA is TGTGCCAGCACCCCTGCTAGCGGGGTTGGTGATACGCAGTATTTT. Protein sequence: CASTPASGVGDTQYF.